These T cell receptor beta chains were read from a single sample in a study of CXCR3-negative and CXCR3-positive naive CD8 T cells. Using the 5' RACE reads, TCRdb records one entry per CDR3 protein without DNA. The specimen's table records 50,000 to 65,000 distinct CDR3 sequences. Source material: naive CXCR3- CD8+ T cells from blood. Source of these receptors: a human donor in good health. Some clones in this sample may be carry-over from other donors' samples. CDR3s include the opening cysteine and the closing phenylalanine or tryptophan. Each record gives: CDR3 protein, J gene, V gene.

CDR3: CASSPRTSGDRLFF; J: TRBJ2-2; V: TRBV28
CDR3: CASSLPDRRGLYEQYF; J: TRBJ2-7; V: TRBV28
CDR3: CSASGLRSYEQYF; J: TRBJ2-7; V: TRBV20-1
CDR3: CSVGEIRDGYTF; J: TRBJ1-2; V: TRBV29-1
CDR3: CASSTSGSTDTQYF; J: TRBJ2-3; V: TRBV12-3/TRBV12-4
CDR3: CASSQVVDGPIPRGDTQYF; J: TRBJ2-3; V: TRBV3-1
CDR3: CASRPTGAYEQYF; J: TRBJ2-7; V: TRBV19
CDR3: CASSLSGGHYEQYF; J: TRBJ2-7; V: TRBV7-2
CDR3: CSVGWAPGQGERQYF; J: TRBJ2-7; V: TRBV29-1
CDR3: CASSAGGTSGRGDTQYF; J: TRBJ2-3; V: TRBV9
CDR3: CASSKVRTSSSYEQYF; J: TRBJ2-7; V: TRBV21-1
CDR3: CASSSKRQGILYGYTF; J: TRBJ1-2; V: TRBV5-6
CDR3: CSVPRKANTGELFF; J: TRBJ2-2; V: TRBV29-1
CDR3: CASSEYSTISYEQYF; J: TRBJ2-7; V: TRBV4-1
CDR3: CASSQDSQPQHF; J: TRBJ1-5; V: TRBV3-2
CDR3: CASSLPRTTAESSYNSPLHF; J: TRBJ1-6; V: TRBV7-9
CDR3: CASSSSDWTGSMNTEAFF; J: TRBJ1-1; V: TRBV7-9
CDR3: CASSTAIYNEQFF; J: TRBJ2-1; V: TRBV28
CDR3: CASSPKGDHTEAFF; J: TRBJ1-1; V: TRBV18
CDR3: CSVEAGGTGIPYEQYF; J: TRBJ2-7; V: TRBV29-1
CDR3: CATSDRLAGEADTQYF; J: TRBJ2-3; V: TRBV24-1
CDR3: CASSQEERFFAGELFF; J: TRBJ2-2; V: TRBV14
CDR3: CASSFGSSDTQYF; J: TRBJ2-3; V: TRBV11-3
CDR3: CASSATGTGNEQFF; J: TRBJ2-1; V: TRBV12-3/TRBV12-4
CDR3: CASSSNLAGGNTGELFF; J: TRBJ2-2; V: TRBV7-9
CDR3: CSVPLLAGEQFF; J: TRBJ2-1; V: TRBV29-1
CDR3: CATSPAGGNTGELFF; J: TRBJ2-2; V: TRBV15
CDR3: CASSRGTGSGYTF; J: TRBJ1-2; V: TRBV5-4
CDR3: CASSLWAYEQYF; J: TRBJ2-7; V: TRBV7-2
CDR3: CASSLGGLGNQPQHF; J: TRBJ1-5; V: TRBV12-3/TRBV12-4
CDR3: CASSQSTISYNEQFF; J: TRBJ2-1; V: TRBV23-1
CDR3: CAILDRGNEQFF; J: TRBJ2-1; V: TRBV28
CDR3: CASSFAGTKETQYF; J: TRBJ2-5; V: TRBV13
CDR3: CSQRGRGSYEQYF; J: TRBJ2-7; V: TRBV20-1
CDR3: CASSQDGNEQYF; J: TRBJ2-7; V: TRBV4-3
CDR3: CASSQEGGAGAYNDQFF; J: TRBJ2-1; V: TRBV4-2
CDR3: CASSHSGTSGLGETQYF; J: TRBJ2-5; V: TRBV28
CDR3: CASSLGGSRNEQFF; J: TRBJ2-1; V: TRBV7-2
CDR3: CASSLSLSGRAIYNEQFF; J: TRBJ2-1; V: TRBV28
CDR3: CSVEYPTARFNEQFF; J: TRBJ2-1; V: TRBV29-1
CDR3: CASRGGSPLHF; J: TRBJ1-6; V: TRBV28
CDR3: CSVEEVDQEHTNYGYTF; J: TRBJ1-2; V: TRBV29-1
CDR3: CASSAYGTPSPEQYF; J: TRBJ2-7; V: TRBV5-1
CDR3: CASSFPKGNGYTF; J: TRBJ1-2; V: TRBV28
CDR3: CASSVPELTDTQYF; J: TRBJ2-3; V: TRBV7-9
CDR3: CASTPKSGWEVQETQYF; J: TRBJ2-5; V: TRBV28
CDR3: CASSPYPRRQGENEQYF; J: TRBJ2-7; V: TRBV28
CDR3: CASSERHAGEPQHF; J: TRBJ1-5; V: TRBV12-3/TRBV12-4
CDR3: CASRAGEKLFF; J: TRBJ1-4; V: TRBV6-5
CDR3: CASSYAGAEQYF; J: TRBJ2-7; V: TRBV6-2/TRBV6-3
CDR3: CASSFGGVNTEAFF; J: TRBJ1-1; V: TRBV27
CDR3: CASSSTLYSGGPYNEQFF; J: TRBJ2-1; V: TRBV11-2